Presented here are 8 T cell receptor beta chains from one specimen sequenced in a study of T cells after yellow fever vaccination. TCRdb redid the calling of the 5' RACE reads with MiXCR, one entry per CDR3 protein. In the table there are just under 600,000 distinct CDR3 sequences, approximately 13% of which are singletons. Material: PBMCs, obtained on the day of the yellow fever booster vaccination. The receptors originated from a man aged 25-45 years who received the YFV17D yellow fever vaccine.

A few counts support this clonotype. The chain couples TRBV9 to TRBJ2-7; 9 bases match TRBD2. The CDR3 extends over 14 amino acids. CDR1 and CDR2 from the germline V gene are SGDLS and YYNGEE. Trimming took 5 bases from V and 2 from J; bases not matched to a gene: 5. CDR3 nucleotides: TGTGCCAGCAGTGCAACTAGCGGGCCCTACGAGCAGTACTTC. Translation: CASSATSGPYEQYF.

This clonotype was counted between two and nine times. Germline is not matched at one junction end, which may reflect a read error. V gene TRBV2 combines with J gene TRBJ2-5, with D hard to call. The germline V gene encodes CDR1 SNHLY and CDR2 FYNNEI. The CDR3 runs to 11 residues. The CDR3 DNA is TGTGCCAGCAGTGATGAGTCGAGTGGCCACTTC. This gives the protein CASSDESSGHF.

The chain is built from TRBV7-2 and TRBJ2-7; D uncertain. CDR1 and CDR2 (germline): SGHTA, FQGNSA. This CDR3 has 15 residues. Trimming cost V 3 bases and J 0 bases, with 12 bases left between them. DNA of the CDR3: TGTGCCAGCAGCTTTCGCGCGCCGAGCTCCTACGAGCAGTACTTC. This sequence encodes CASSFRAPSSYEQYF.

CDR3 amino acids: CASSPSQDSFYEQYF. The CDR3 coding sequence is TGTGCCAGCAGCCCCTCCCAGGACAGCTTTTACGAGCAGTACTTC. The chain is built from TRBV7-2 and TRBJ2-7; weak D call: TRBD1 (6 bases). Germline CDR1 and CDR2: SGHTA and FQGNSA. V was shortened by 5 bases and J by 4 bases, with 18 bases between the two germline ends. This CDR3 has 15 amino acids. Drawing the rest from reference TRBV7-2 and TRBJ2-7, the complete variable domain is GAGVSQSPSNKVTEKGKDVELRCDPISGHTALYWYRQSLGQGLEFLIYFQGNSAPDKSGLPSDRFSAERTGGSVSTLTIQRTQQEDSAVYLCASSPSQDSFYEQYFGPGTRLTVT.

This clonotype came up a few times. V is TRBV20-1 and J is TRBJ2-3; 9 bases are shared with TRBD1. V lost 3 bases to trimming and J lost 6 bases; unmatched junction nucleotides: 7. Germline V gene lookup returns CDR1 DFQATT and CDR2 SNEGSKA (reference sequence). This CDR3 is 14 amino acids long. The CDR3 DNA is TGCAGTGCTAGTGCACAGGGGGCGCAGGATACGCAGTATTTT. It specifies CSASAQGAQDTQYF.

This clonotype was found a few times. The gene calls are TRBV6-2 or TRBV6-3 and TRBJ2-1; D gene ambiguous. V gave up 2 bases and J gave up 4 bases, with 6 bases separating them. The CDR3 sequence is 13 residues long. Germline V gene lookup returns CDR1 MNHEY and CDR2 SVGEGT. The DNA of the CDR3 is TGTGCCAGCAGTTACGTGGGGTACAATGAGCAGTTCTTC. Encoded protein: CASSYVGYNEQFF.

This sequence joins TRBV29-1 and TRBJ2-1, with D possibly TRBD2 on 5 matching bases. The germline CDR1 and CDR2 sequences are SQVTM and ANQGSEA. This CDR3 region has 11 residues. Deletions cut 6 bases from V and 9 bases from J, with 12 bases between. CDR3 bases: TGCAGCGTGGCTCTAGCAAGTGAGCAGTTCTTC. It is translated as CSVALASEQFF.

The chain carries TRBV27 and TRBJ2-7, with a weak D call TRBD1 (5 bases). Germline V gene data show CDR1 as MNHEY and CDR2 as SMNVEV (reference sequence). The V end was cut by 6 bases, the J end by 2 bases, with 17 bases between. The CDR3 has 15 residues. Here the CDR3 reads CASRQAGFPAYEQYF. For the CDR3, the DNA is TGTGCCAGCAGACAGGCCGGATTCCCGGCCTACGAGCAGTACTTC.